The 9 T cell receptor beta chains listed next were all sequenced from one sample in a study of blood T cell repertoires in COVID-19. TCRdb's copy holds only in-frame clones and misses some; the assay was immunoSEQ multiplex PCR. Seen here are 120,000 or so clones, around nine tenths observed once, and the top ten hold 1.5%. Sequenced: peripheral blood. The source of these receptors is a human donor in a cohort sampled during active COVID-19.

The rearrangement joins TRBV5-6 to TRBJ2-3, with TRBD2 matching 9 bases. Germline values: CDR1 SGHDT, CDR2 YYEEEE. Trimming cost V 2 bases and J 0 bases; bases outside gene matches: 1. The CDR3 runs to 15 residues. CDR3 DNA sequence: TGTGCCAGCAGCTTTGCGGGGGGGAGCACAGATACGCAGTATTTT. It specifies CASSFAGGSTDTQYF.

The gene calls are TRBV7-8 and TRBJ1-3, with a weak D call TRBD1 (5 bases). The V and J ends lost 5 bases and 0 bases respectively, with 14 bases between them. The CDR3 is 16 residues long. Looked up from germline, CDR1 is SGHVS and CDR2 is FQNEAQ. In DNA form, the CDR3 reads TGTGCCAGCAGCAATCACAGGCCTAACTCTGGAAACACCATATATTTT. It codes for CASSNHRPNSGNTIYF.

This chain joins TRBV15 and TRBJ1-1; 7 bases are a match to TRBD1. The V and J ends lost 3 bases and 6 bases, in that order; junction bases with no gene match: 4. The CDR3 totals 13 residues. CDR1 LNHNV and CDR2 YYDKDF come from the germline V gene (reference sequence). The CDR3 protein is CATSSDRDPEAFF. The CDR3 bases are TGTGCCACCAGCAGTGACAGGGACCCTGAAGCTTTCTTT.

The V gene is TRBV10-1, the J gene TRBJ2-3; TRBD2 matches at 8 bases. V trimming: 8 bases; J trimming: 7 bases; junction bases outside the gene matches: 11. Germline values: CDR1 WNHNN, CDR2 SYGVQD (reference sequence). The CDR3 is 14 residues long. The CDR3 nucleotides are TGCGCCAGCGCCAGCGGGAGCCCGTCGAATACGCAGTATTTT. Translated, it gives CASASGSPSNTQYF.

The V and J genes are TRBV19 and TRBJ1-5; 8 nucleotides agree with TRBD1. The CDR3 has 15 residues. The junction had 8 bases not matched to a gene; V was cut back by 6 bases and J by 4 bases. The germline V gene has CDR1 LNHDA and CDR2 SQIVND (reference sequence). CDR3 residues: CASSRGQGWNQPQHF. The CDR3 bases are TGTGCCAGTAGCCGCGGACAGGGTTGGAATCAGCCCCAGCATTTT.

CDR3 region: CASGGSPRTSGSSTDTQYF. The DNA for the CDR3 is TGTGCCAGCGGCGGATCTCCGCGGACTAGCGGGTCTAGCACAGATACGCAGTATTTT. This chain connects TRBV13 to TRBJ2-3; 11 bases match TRBD2. The CDR3 totals 19 residues. Germline values: CDR1 PRHDT, CDR2 FYEKMQ (reference sequence). With V trimmed by 8 bases and J by 0 bases, 16 bases remained unmatched.

This clone has a single count. The chain links TRBV11-2 to TRBJ2-5, with 8 bases lining up with TRBD2. CDR3 length: 16 amino acids. Per germline, CDR1 SGHAT and CDR2 FQNNGV. The V segment lost 1 base and the J segment 0 bases; nucleotides outside the gene matches: 4. Here the CDR3 reads CASSLGTSGYQETQYF. CDR3 DNA: TGTGCCAGCAGCTTAGGAACTAGCGGCTACCAAGAGACCCAGTACTTC.

J is TRBJ2-6 and V is TRBV24-1, with D unresolved. The CDR3 extends over 17 amino acids. The ends were cut back, 3 bases at V and 3 bases at J, with 14 bases in the middle. CDR1 is KGHDR and CDR2 is SFDVKD in the germline V gene. CDR3 loop: CATSDPPRSGGANVLTF. The DNA for the CDR3 is TGTGCCACCAGTGATCCACCAAGGAGTGGTGGGGCCAACGTCCTGACTTTC.

This chain connects TRBV7-9 to TRBJ1-4; D is unclear. This CDR3 region has 13 residues. Trimming took off 5 bases at V and 5 bases at J, with 9 bases between the two ends. From germline, CDR1 is SEHNR and CDR2 FQNEAQ (reference sequence). CDR3 sequence (DNA): TGTGCCAGCAGCAGCCAACTGAATGAAAAACTGTTTTTT. Its translation is CASSSQLNEKLFF.